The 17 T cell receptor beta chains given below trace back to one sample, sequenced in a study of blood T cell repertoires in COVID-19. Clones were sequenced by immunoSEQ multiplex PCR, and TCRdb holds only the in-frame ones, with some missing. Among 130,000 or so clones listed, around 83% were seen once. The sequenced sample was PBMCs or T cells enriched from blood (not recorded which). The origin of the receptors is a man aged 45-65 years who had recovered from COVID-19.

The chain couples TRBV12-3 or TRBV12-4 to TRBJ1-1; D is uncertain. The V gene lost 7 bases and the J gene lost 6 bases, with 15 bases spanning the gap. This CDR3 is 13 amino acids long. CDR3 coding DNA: TGTGCCAGCACCCTCCGCGGGGTTTCTGAAGCTTTCTTT. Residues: CASTLRGVSEAFF.

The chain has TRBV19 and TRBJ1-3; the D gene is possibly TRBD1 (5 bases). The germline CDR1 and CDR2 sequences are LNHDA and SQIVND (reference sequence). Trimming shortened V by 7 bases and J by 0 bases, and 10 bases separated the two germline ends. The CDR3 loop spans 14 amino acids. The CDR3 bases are TGTGCCAGTATTGGGGCGGCCTCTGGAAACACCATATATTTT. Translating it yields CASIGAASGNTIYF.

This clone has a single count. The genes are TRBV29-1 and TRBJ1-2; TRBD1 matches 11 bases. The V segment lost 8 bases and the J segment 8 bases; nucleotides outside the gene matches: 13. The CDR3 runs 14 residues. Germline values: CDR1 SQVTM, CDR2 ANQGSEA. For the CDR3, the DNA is TGCAGCTCATACAATGGACAGGGGGCCCTGGGCTACACCTTC. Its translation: CSSYNGQGALGYTF.

CDR3 amino acids: CASSSAWAGLTDTQYF. DNA of the CDR3: TGTGCCAGCAGTTCAGCATGGGCGGGGCTCACAGATACGCAGTATTTT. J is TRBJ2-3 and V is TRBV6-5; tentative D call: TRBD2 (6 bases). The CDR3 loop spans 16 amino acids. V lost 4 bases to trimming and J lost 2 bases, with 16 bases between them. Germline V gene sequence: CDR1 MNHEY, CDR2 SVGAGI.

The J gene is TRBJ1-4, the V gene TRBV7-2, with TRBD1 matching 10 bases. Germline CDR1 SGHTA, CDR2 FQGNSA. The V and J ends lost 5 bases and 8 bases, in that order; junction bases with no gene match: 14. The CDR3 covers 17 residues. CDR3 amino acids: CASSLYPRQGAREKLFF. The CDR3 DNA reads TGTGCCAGCAGCCTCTACCCCCGACAGGGGGCTAGAGAAAAACTGTTTTTT.

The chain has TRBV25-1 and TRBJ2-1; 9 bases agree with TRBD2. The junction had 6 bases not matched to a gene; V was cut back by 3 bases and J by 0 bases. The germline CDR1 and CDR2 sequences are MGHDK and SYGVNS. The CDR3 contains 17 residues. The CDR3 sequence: CASSDASGEPSYNEQFF. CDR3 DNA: TGTGCCAGCAGTGACGCTAGCGGGGAGCCCTCCTACAATGAGCAGTTCTTC. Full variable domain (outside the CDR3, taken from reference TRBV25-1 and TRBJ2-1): EADIYQTPRYLVIGTGKKITLECSQTMGHDKMYWYQQDPGMELHLIHYSYGVNSTEKGDLSSESTVSRIRTEHFPLTLESARPSHTSQYLCASSDASGEPSYNEQFFGPGTRLTVL.

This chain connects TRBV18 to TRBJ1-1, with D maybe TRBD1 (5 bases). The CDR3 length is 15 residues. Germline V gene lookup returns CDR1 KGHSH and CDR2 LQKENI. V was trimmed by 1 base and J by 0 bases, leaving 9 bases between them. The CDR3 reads CASSPLAQVNTEAFF. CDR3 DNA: TGTGCCAGCTCACCACTGGCACAGGTGAACACTGAAGCTTTCTTT.

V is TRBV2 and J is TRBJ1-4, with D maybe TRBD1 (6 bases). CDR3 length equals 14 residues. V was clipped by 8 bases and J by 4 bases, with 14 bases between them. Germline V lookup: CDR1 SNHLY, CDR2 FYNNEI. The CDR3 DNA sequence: TGTGCCAGCGTAGAGGACAGCTTTAATGAAAAACTGTTTTTT. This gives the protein CASVEDSFNEKLFF.

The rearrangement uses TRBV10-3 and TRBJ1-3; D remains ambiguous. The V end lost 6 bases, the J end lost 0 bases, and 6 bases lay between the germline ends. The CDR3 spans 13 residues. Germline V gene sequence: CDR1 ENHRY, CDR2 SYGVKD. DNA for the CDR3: TGTGCCATCAGATCAGACTCTGGAAACACCATATATTTT. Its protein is CAIRSDSGNTIYF.

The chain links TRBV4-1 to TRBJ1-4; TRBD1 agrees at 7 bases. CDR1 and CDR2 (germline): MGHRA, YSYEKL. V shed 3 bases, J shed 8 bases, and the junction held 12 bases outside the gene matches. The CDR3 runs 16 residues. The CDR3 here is CASSHLRDSRGEKLFF. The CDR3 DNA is TGCGCCAGCAGCCATCTCAGGGACAGCAGGGGGGAAAAACTGTTTTTT.

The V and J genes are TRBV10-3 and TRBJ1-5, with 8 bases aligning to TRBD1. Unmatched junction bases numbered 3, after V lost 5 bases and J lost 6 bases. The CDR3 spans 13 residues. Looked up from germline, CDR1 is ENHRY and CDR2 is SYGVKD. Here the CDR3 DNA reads TGTGCCATCAGTTCTGACAGGGGTCAGCCCCAGCATTTT. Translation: CAISSDRGQPQHF.

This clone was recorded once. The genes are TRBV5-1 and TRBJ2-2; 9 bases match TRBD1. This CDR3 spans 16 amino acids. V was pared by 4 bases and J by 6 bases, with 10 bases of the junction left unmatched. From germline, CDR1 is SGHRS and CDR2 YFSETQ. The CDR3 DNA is TGCGCCAGCAGCCCCCCGGGACAGGGTAAAGCCGGGGAGCTGTTTTTT. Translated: CASSPPGQGKAGELFF.

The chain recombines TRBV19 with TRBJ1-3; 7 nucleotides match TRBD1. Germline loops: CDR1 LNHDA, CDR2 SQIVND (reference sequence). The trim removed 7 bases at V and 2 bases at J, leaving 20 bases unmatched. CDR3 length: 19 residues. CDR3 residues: CASTLDDTGASFPGNTIYF. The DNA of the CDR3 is TGTGCCAGTACCCTCGATGACACAGGGGCCTCTTTTCCTGGAAACACCATATATTTT.

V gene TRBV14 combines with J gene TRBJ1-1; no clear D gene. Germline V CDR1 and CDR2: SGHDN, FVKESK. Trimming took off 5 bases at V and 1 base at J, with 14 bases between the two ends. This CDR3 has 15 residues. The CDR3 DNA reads TGTGCCAGCAGCGTAGCCTGGGGAGGGAACACTGAAGCTTTCTTT. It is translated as CASSVAWGGNTEAFF. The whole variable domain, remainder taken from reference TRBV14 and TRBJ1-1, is EAGVTQFPSHSVIEKGQTVTLRCDPISGHDNLYWYRRVMGKEIKFLLHFVKESKQDESGMPNNRFLAERTGGTYSTLKVQPAELEDSGVYFCASSVAWGGNTEAFFGQGTRLTVV.

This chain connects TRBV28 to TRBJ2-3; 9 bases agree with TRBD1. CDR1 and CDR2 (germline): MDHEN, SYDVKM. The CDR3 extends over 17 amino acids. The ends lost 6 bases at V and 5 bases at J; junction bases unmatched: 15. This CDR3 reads CASSQESTGGDEDTQYF. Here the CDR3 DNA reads TGTGCCAGCAGCCAAGAGTCGACAGGGGGAGATGAAGATACGCAGTATTTT.

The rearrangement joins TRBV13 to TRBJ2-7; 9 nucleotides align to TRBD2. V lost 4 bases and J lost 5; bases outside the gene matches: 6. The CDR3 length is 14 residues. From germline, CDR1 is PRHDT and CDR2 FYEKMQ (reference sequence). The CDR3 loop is CASSSTGTSHEQYF. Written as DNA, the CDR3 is TGTGCCAGCAGCTCCACCGGGACTAGCCACGAGCAGTACTTC.

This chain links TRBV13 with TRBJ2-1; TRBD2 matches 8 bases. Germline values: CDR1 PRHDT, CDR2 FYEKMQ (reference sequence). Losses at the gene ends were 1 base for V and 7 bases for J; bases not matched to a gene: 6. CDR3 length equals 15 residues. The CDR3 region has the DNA TGTGCCAGCAGCTTAGCGGGGGGGCTCGGGAATGAGCAGTTCTTC. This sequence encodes CASSLAGGLGNEQFF. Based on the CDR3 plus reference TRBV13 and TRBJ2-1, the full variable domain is AAGVIQSPRHLIKEKRETATLKCYPIPRHDTVYWYQQGPGQDPQFLISFYEKMQSDKGSIPDRFSAQQFSDYHSELNMSSLELGDSALYFCASSLAGGLGNEQFFGPGTRLTVL.